The entry that follows covers one T cell receptor (beta chain) sequence. What it binds is not known. This CDR3 region has 14 residues. The V segment lost 2 bases and the J segment 6 bases; nucleotides outside the gene matches: 6. CDR1 SEHNR and CDR2 FQNEAQ come from the germline V gene (reference sequence). With a J-beta primer mix and a sample-barcoded 5' primer, a second PCR ran about 7 to 11 cycles. One entry per CDR3 protein results from TCRdb running MiXCR on the 5' RACE reads. The repertoire holds about 570,000 distinct CDR3 sequences, with approximately 27% as singletons. This sample is part of a study of blood T cells in healthy people across ages. Study background: Researchers report that template switching captured about one barcoded beta molecule per two T cells.

Study-level results: A greater number of naive CD4+ cells and higher diversity distinguished long-lived donors from aged donors. Investigators viewed diversity estimates from one million T cells as underestimates, the study reported.

The TCR was taken from an older woman in good health. The sample was blood. The chain joins TRBV7-9 to TRBJ1-1; 7 bases are shared with TRBD1. Written as DNA, the CDR3 is TGTGCCAGCAGCTTACAGACAGGGAATCCTGAAGCTTTCTTT. Amino acids: CASSLQTGNPEAFF.